Listed here are 4 T cell receptor beta chains from one sample, sequenced in a study. TCRdb passed the RT-PCR reads through MiXCR, listing each CDR3 protein once. The data hold hundreds of thousands of distinct CDR3 sequences, with about 14% observed a single time. The sample consisted of memory CD4+ T cells from blood. These TCRs come from a female donor in good health, serving as a healthy control.

The table lists this clonotype with a few counts. V is TRBV18 and J is TRBJ1-3; unclear D gene. CDR1 is KGHSH, CDR2 LQKENI, per germline. V gave up 1 base and J gave up 0 bases, with 13 bases separating them. CDR3 size: 17 residues. CDR3 DNA: TGTGCCAGCTCACCACTGGTAACGGGCCTCTCTGGAAACACCATATATTTT. It is translated as CASSPLVTGLSGNTIYF.

This clonotype was picked up a small number of times. The V gene is TRBV28, the J gene TRBJ2-1, with D unclear. Trimming pared 7 bases from V and 5 bases from J, leaving 27 bases between. This CDR3 has 18 amino acids. CDR1 and CDR2 from the germline V gene are MDHEN and SYDVKM. The CDR3 nucleotides read TGTGCCAGCACTTTTCACCCACAGAGTCATTGGCGGAACAATGAGCAGTTCTTC. Its protein product is CASTFHPQSHWRNNEQFF.

A few counts support this clonotype. The chain combines TRBV6-6 with TRBJ2-5; D unclear. Trimming removed 5 bases from V and 5 bases from J, with 18 bases in between. Looked up from germline, CDR1 is MNHNY and CDR2 is SVGAGI (reference sequence). The CDR3 has 15 residues. The CDR3 DNA follows: TGTGCCAGCAGTCCCCTTATGGGGTTTAGGGAGACCCAGTACTTC. It translates to CASSPLMGFRETQYF.

The sample holds a few counts of this clonotype. The chain uses TRBV28 and TRBJ2-3, with TRBD2 as a possible D gene (6 bases). Per germline, CDR1 MDHEN and CDR2 SYDVKM. Trimming took off 7 bases at V and 2 bases at J, with 16 bases between the two ends. The CDR3 has 15 amino acids. The CDR3 bases are TGTGCCAGCAATCGACCGGGAGCGTACACAGATACGCAGTATTTT. This translates into CASNRPGAYTDTQYF.